This T cell receptor beta chain is from a study of T-cell reconstitution after alpha-beta-depleted transplantation in children. General study points: Some patients owed their high day-60 TCRbeta diversity to surviving recipient T cells and thymic progenitors.

V gave up 4 bases and J gave up 1 base, with 7 bases separating them. This CDR3 contains 14 residues. CDR1 is KGHDR, CDR2 SFDVKD, per germline. A word on this clonotype: Its antigen is currently unknown.

Unique molecular identifiers were incorporated during preparation of the TCRbeta library. TCRdb passed the PCR reads through MiXCR, listing each CDR3 protein once. In the table there are over 450,000 distinct CDR3 sequences, roughly 10% of which are singletons. The sequenced sample was PBMCs, obtained before TCRalphabeta/CD19-depleted stem cell transplant. The V gene is TRBV24-1, the J gene TRBJ1-5; no firm D call. This sequence was found in a child aged 2 to 10 with inherited bone marrow failure, due to receive a stem cell transplant. CDR3 amino acids: CATSDLDSNQPQHF. CDR3 DNA sequence: TGTGCCACCAGTGACCTTGACAGCAATCAGCCCCAGCATTTT.